The 19 T cell receptor beta chains listed next were all sequenced from one sample in a study of blood T cell repertoires in COVID-19. Clones were sequenced by immunoSEQ multiplex PCR, and TCRdb holds only the in-frame ones, with some missing. Of over 250,000 clones in the sample, around 90% are singletons; the top ten hold around 10%. The sample comprised PBMCs or T cells enriched from blood (not recorded which). These receptors were obtained from a woman between 18 and 29 years old who had recovered from COVID-19.

The CDR3: CAWSKDRGRAYGYTF. DNA of the CDR3: TGTGCCTGGAGTAAGGACAGGGGGCGGGCCTATGGCTACACCTTC. The gene calls are TRBV30 and TRBJ1-2; TRBD1 agrees at 11 bases. Per germline, CDR1 GTSNPN and CDR2 SVGIG (reference sequence). Trimming at V came to 2 bases and at J to 4 bases, leaving 6 bases not matched to a gene. The CDR3 extends over 15 amino acids.

This clone was detected a few times. The V and J genes are TRBV24-1 and TRBJ2-7; 9 nucleotides align to TRBD1. The J segment lost 4 bases and the V segment lost 3 bases, leaving 6 bases of the junction unmatched. The CDR3 runs 15 residues. Germline values: CDR1 KGHDR, CDR2 SFDVKD. The CDR3 here is CATSDGGTGTYEQYF. The CDR3 DNA reads as TGTGCCACCAGTGATGGTGGGACAGGGACTTACGAGCAGTACTTC.

This CDR3 reads CASSEARETGETWVFNQPQHF. CDR3 nucleotide sequence: TGTGCCAGCAGTGAAGCAAGGGAGACAGGGGAAACTTGGGTATTCAATCAGCCCCAGCATTTT. The chain couples TRBV6-1 to TRBJ1-5, with 8 bases aligning to TRBD1. The CDR3 is 21 amino acids. Germline lookup yields CDR1 MNHNS and CDR2 SASEGT. V was clipped by 0 bases and J by 3 bases; unmatched bases: 19.

This chain connects TRBV7-2 to TRBJ2-1; no reliable D call. Per germline, CDR1 SGHTA and CDR2 FQGNSA. Trimming shortened V by 5 bases and J by 4 bases, and 9 bases separated the two germline ends. The CDR3 runs to 13 residues. CDR3 coding DNA: TGTGCCAGCAGCCTATTCGCGTACAATGAGCAGTTCTTC. This translates into CASSLFAYNEQFF. Filled out from reference TRBV7-2 and TRBJ2-1, the complete variable domain reads GAGVSQSPSNKVTEKGKDVELRCDPISGHTALYWYRQSLGQGLEFLIYFQGNSAPDKSGLPSDRFSAERTGGSVSTLTIQRTQQEDSAVYLCASSLFAYNEQFFGPGTRLTVL.

V and J are TRBV2 and TRBJ2-5; 8 bases map to TRBD2. J gave up 4 bases and V 4 bases, and 5 bases lay outside the gene matches. This CDR3 has 14 residues. CDR1 SNHLY and CDR2 FYNNEI come from the germline V gene. DNA for the CDR3: TGTGCCAGCAGTGCCTCGCGGGGGGCAGAGACCCAGTACTTC. Translating gives CASSASRGAETQYF.

The gene calls are TRBV24-1 and TRBJ2-2; D possibly corresponds to TRBD1 (6 bases). Trimming left V 7 bases short and J 7 bases short, with 12 bases between. The CDR3 length is 13 residues. Germline V lookup: CDR1 KGHDR, CDR2 SFDVKD. In nucleotides, the CDR3 is TGTGCCACCAGGTCAGGGGTGATCGGGGAGCTGTTTTTT. Translated, it gives CATRSGVIGELFF.

This clone has just one count. The V and J genes are TRBV5-1 and TRBJ2-5; possible D gene TRBD1, 6 bases. In germline, CDR1 is SGHRS, CDR2 YFSETQ. The V gene lost 0 bases and the J gene lost 4 bases, with 16 bases spanning the gap. This CDR3 is built from 16 residues. CDR3 region: CASSLGTEGGPETQYF. CDR3 nucleotides: TGCGCCAGCAGCTTGGGGACAGAAGGGGGACCAGAGACCCAGTACTTC.

The chain carries TRBV4-2 and TRBJ1-6; no clear D gene. The CDR3 runs 18 residues. The germline gives CDR1 LGHNA, CDR2 YNFKEQ. V shed 4 bases and J shed 1 base, with 17 bases lying between them. CDR3 DNA: TGTGCCAGCAGCCGGTTGGAGGCCGGCGGATCCTATAATTCACCCCTCCACTTT. This sequence encodes CASSRLEAGGSYNSPLHF.

The chain recombines TRBV1 with TRBJ1-1; the D call in the table, TRBD1, was not verified against the DNA. TRBV1 is annotated as a pseudogene. CDR3 length equals 17 residues. CDR3: CTSSLLKGAAWDTEAFF. CDR3 nucleotide sequence: TGCACCAGCAGCCTTCTAAAGGGGGCAGCATGGGACACTGAAGCTTTCTTT.

The chain couples TRBV6-2 or TRBV6-3 to TRBJ2-7; the match to TRBD2 covers 8 bases. Germline lookup yields CDR1 MNHEY and CDR2 SVGEGT. Losses at the gene ends were 2 bases for V and 2 bases for J; bases not matched to a gene: 11. This CDR3 contains 17 residues. The CDR3 is CASSYPSSGQTTYEQYF. The CDR3, as DNA: TGTGCCAGCAGTTACCCGTCTAGCGGGCAAACGACCTACGAGCAGTACTTC.

The count of this clone is one. This rearrangement joins TRBV9 to TRBJ2-1; 11 nucleotides agree with TRBD2. Per germline, CDR1 SGDLS and CDR2 YYNGEE. Trimming cost V 1 base and J 5 bases; bases outside gene matches: 14. CDR3 length: 19 residues. The CDR3 loop reads CASSVSPGTSGRGHNEQFF. CDR3 coding DNA: TGTGCCAGCAGCGTATCTCCCGGGACTAGCGGAAGAGGGCACAATGAGCAGTTCTTC.

V gene TRBV6-5 combines with J gene TRBJ2-2; TRBD1 is a possible D gene (6 bases). Trimming took off 4 bases at V and 2 bases at J, with 14 bases between the two ends. The CDR3 has 16 residues. Germline V gives CDR1 MNHEY, CDR2 SVGAGI. DNA for the CDR3: TGTGCCAGCAGTTCCGCTTGGACAGCCAACACCGGGGAGCTGTTTTTT. Amino acids: CASSSAWTANTGELFF.

This clone appeared a few times. The gene calls are TRBV27 and TRBJ1-5, with a tentative D call TRBD1 (5 bases). The CDR3 totals 12 residues. The V end was cut by 7 bases, the J end by 6 bases, with 10 bases between. Germline V CDR1 and CDR2: MNHEY, SMNVEV (reference sequence). The CDR3 loop reads CASKHGGQPQHF. The CDR3 DNA follows: TGTGCCAGCAAGCACGGGGGTCAGCCCCAGCATTTT.

V is TRBV7-8 and J is TRBJ2-2; tentatively, D is TRBD2 (6 bases). Germline V CDR1 and CDR2: SGHVS, FQNEAQ. This CDR3 is 15 amino acids long. V lost 4 bases and J lost 6, with 15 bases in between. As DNA, the CDR3 is TGTGCCAGCAGCTCACAAAGACTAGTCCCCGGGGAGCTGTTTTTT. Its protein product is CASSSQRLVPGELFF.

This chain connects TRBV5-1 to TRBJ2-3; 12 bases agree with TRBD2. Germline CDR1 and CDR2: SGHRS and YFSETQ. V shed 5 bases and J 0 bases; nucleotides not matched to a gene: 7. The CDR3 contains 17 residues. The CDR3 coding sequence is TGCGCCAGCAGAGGTCTCCTAGCGGGAGGGAGCACAGATACGCAGTATTTT. Residues: CASRGLLAGGSTDTQYF.

This rearrangement joins TRBV5-6 to TRBJ1-4; 7 nucleotides align to TRBD1. Germline V lookup: CDR1 SGHDT, CDR2 YYEEEE. Trimming removed 4 bases from V and 8 bases from J; junction bases left unmatched: 11. This CDR3 is built from 15 residues. DNA of the CDR3: TGTGCCAGCAGCATACTACAGGGGACGCGCGAAAAACTGTTTTTT. It encodes CASSILQGTREKLFF.

V gene TRBV19 combines with J gene TRBJ2-3; TRBD2 matches 9 bases. V dropped 4 bases and J dropped 4; count of bases not matched to a gene: 6. Germline V CDR1 and CDR2: LNHDA, SQIVND (reference sequence). This CDR3 is 15 amino acids long. The chain's CDR3 is CASSKLAGASDTQYF. CDR3 sequence (DNA): TGTGCCAGTAGTAAATTAGCGGGAGCTTCAGATACGCAGTATTTT.

The rearrangement links TRBV28 to TRBJ2-7; 8 bases line up with TRBD2. This CDR3 has 15 amino acids. V dropped 3 bases and J dropped 1; count of bases not matched to a gene: 5. The germline V gene has CDR1 MDHEN and CDR2 SYDVKM. CDR3 in amino acids: CASSFFGRGSYEQYF. The CDR3, as DNA: TGTGCCAGCAGTTTTTTCGGGAGGGGGTCCTACGAGCAGTACTTC.

CDR3 sequence: CASSPKGSDGEAFF. The CDR3 nucleotides read TGTGCCAGCTCACCAAAGGGGTCTGACGGTGAAGCTTTCTTT. The chain is built from TRBV18 and TRBJ1-1; a weak D match, TRBD1 (5 bases). V was cut by 2 bases and J by 7 bases, with 14 bases left in between. Per germline, CDR1 KGHSH and CDR2 LQKENI. The CDR3 contains 14 residues.